The rows below give T cell receptor beta chains drawn from one sample of a study of cytomegalovirus exposure and HLA in healthy donors. Generated by immunoSEQ multiplex PCR, the TCRdb table keeps only in-frame clones and is missing some. This table has roughly 100,000 clones, about 80% appearing once. Sequenced input: PBMCs. The receptors here all came from a man aged 35 to 55 in good health and CMV-seronegative. Both conserved end residues are part of each CDR3. D genes are given only for firm matches. Size tells how often a clone was seen (once, few, many) or the class of an expanded clone, and some rows leave it out.

v_gene,abundance,j_gene,d_gene,CDR3nt,CDR3aa
TRBV6-5,-,TRBJ2-5,-,TGTGCCAGCAGTTACCTCGGTGGGGGCCCGGGGGAGACCCAGTACTTC,CASSYLGGGPGETQYF
TRBV7-8,-,TRBJ1-1,TRBD1,TGTGCCAGCAGCATCGACAGGGGGCGGGAAGCTTTCTTT,CASSIDRGREAFF
TRBV27,-,TRBJ2-1,TRBD2,TGTGCCACCCGGGGACTAGCGATCACCTACAATGAGCAGTTCTTC,CATRGLAITYNEQFF
TRBV27,once,TRBJ2-2,TRBD2,TGTGCCAGCATGGGGGGGGGTAGTGGTTACACCGGGGAGCTGTTTTTT,CASMGGGSGYTGELFF
TRBV19,-,TRBJ2-1,-,TGTGCCAGTAGTATAAACGGGGATTACAATGAGCAGTTCTTC,CASSINGDYNEQFF
TRBV12-2,-,TRBJ1-5,-,TGTGCAAGTCGCTTTAGGGGACAGGGCTTAGGGAGCAATCAGCCCCAGCATTTT,CASRFRGQGLGSNQPQHF
TRBV19,-,TRBJ2-5,-,TGTGCCAGTAGTACCCGCGGGGGCAGCCAAGAGACCCAGTACTTC,CASSTRGGSQETQYF
TRBV2,-,TRBJ1-2,TRBD1,TGTGCCAGCAGTGAGCTCGGGACAGGGGATGGCTACACCTTC,CASSELGTGDGYTF
TRBV5-5,-,TRBJ2-7,-,TGTGCCAGCAGCTCCTTCCAAGGGGCGGGGCTCGAGCAGTACTTC,CASSSFQGAGLEQYF
TRBV5-1,-,TRBJ1-6,-,TGCGCCAGCAGCTCTGATTCGGGGAATTCACCCCTCCACTTT,CASSSDSGNSPLHF
TRBV19,-,TRBJ2-3,-,TGTGCCAGCGGCCTGGGTCTCACGGGAGATACGCAGTATTTT,CASGLGLTGDTQYF
TRBV2,-,TRBJ1-2,-,TGTGCCAGCAGACGGGAGGACTATGGCTACACCTTC,CASRREDYGYTF
TRBV18,-,TRBJ1-4,-,TGTGCCAGCTCACCACGGACAACTGAAAAACTGTTTTTT,CASSPRTTEKLFF
TRBV6-6,-,TRBJ1-6,-,TGTGCCAGCAGTTACGCGGGTTCTTCTTCTAATTCACCCCTCCACTTT,CASSYAGSSSNSPLHF
TRBV6-5,-,TRBJ1-1,-,TGTGCCAGCTCCATGGGGGGGACGAACACTGAAGCTTTCTTT,CASSMGGTNTEAFF
TRBV5-1,-,TRBJ1-2,-,TGCGCCAGCAGCGTGGACAGTTATGGCTACACCTTC,CASSVDSYGYTF
TRBV19,-,TRBJ2-4,-,TGTGCCAGTAGTGCCCCAGGGGAAGCCAAAAACATTCAGTACTTC,CASSAPGEAKNIQYF
TRBV6-5,-,TRBJ1-2,-,TGTGCCAGCAGTTATCAGGGCCTCAGGGGCTACACCTTC,CASSYQGLRGYTF
TRBV6-6,-,TRBJ1-2,-,TGTGCCAGCAAAATCAATTCGGCCTCAGGCGCCTATGGCTACACCTTC,CASKINSASGAYGYTF
TRBV28,few,TRBJ1-6,TRBD1,TGTGCCAGCGGACAGGGGGATTCACCCCTCCACTTT,CASGQGDSPLHF
TRBV4-3,-,TRBJ2-3,TRBD1,TGCGCCAGCAGCCAAGATCGGGCAGGGGGCAGGAAAACGGATACGCAGTATTTT,CASSQDRAGGRKTDTQYF
TRBV2,-,TRBJ1-1,TRBD1,TGTGCCAGCAGTATGGACAGGGGGCGAGAGTGGAGCACTGAAGCTTTCTTT,CASSMDRGREWSTEAFF
TRBV28,-,TRBJ2-5,-,TGTGCCAGCAGTCCACCGAGGGAGACCCAGTACTTC,CASSPPRETQYF
TRBV2,few,TRBJ1-2,TRBD1,TGTGCCAGCAGAGAACAGGGGCAGGACTATGGCTACACCTTC,CASREQGQDYGYTF
TRBV4-1,-,TRBJ2-3,TRBD1,TGCGCCAGCAGCCAATACCCGGGACAGGGTAGAGATACGCAGTATTTT,CASSQYPGQGRDTQYF
TRBV6-6,-,TRBJ2-5,-,TGTGCCAGCAGTTACGGGGGGGCGATGGAGACCCAGTACTTC,CASSYGGAMETQYF
TRBV5-1,-,TRBJ1-1,TRBD1,TGCGCCAGCAGCCCTCACAGGGGGCAGGGCACTGAAGCTTTCTTT,CASSPHRGQGTEAFF
TRBV10-1,once,TRBJ1-1,-,TGCGCCAGCAGTGAGCGCAGGGGTGAAGCTTTCTTT,CASSERRGEAFF
TRBV27,-,TRBJ2-1,-,TGTGCCAGCAGAAAAGCGTTACAGGGTAAGGGCAATCATGAGCAGTTCTTC,CASRKALQGKGNHEQFF
TRBV6-1,-,TRBJ1-5,-,TGTGCCAGCAGTGAAGGTGGGGGGAGGGTCAGCAATCAGCCCCAGCATTTT,CASSEGGGRVSNQPQHF
TRBV18,-,TRBJ1-1,-,TGTGCCAGCTCTCTTAGCCAACAGGGCACTGAAGCTTTCTTT,CASSLSQQGTEAFF
TRBV6-4,-,TRBJ2-1,TRBD1,TGTGCCAGCAGTTTCGGACAGGCTAACAATGAGCAGTTCTTC,CASSFGQANNEQFF
TRBV27,-,TRBJ1-2,-,TGTGCCAGCAGTTACGCAGGGGTAGGTGGCTACACCTTC,CASSYAGVGGYTF
TRBV15,-,TRBJ1-4,-,TGTGCCACCAGCAGAGAGGCAGGGAACGAAAAACTGTTTTTT,CATSREAGNEKLFF
TRBV29-1,-,TRBJ1-5,-,TGCAGCGCTGCTCAGGGGAGCAATCAGCCCCAGCATTTT,CSAAQGSNQPQHF
TRBV6-5,-,TRBJ1-1,-,TGTGCCAGCAGTTACTCTCCCCCGGGGGACGGCACTGAAGCTTTCTTT,CASSYSPPGDGTEAFF
TRBV15,-,TRBJ1-2,-,TGTGCCACCAGCATAGCAGGGGTTGTTTATGGCTACACCTTC,CATSIAGVVYGYTF
TRBV5-6,-,TRBJ2-3,TRBD2,TGTGCCAGCAGCTCGCCTAGCGGGGGTAGACCCACAGATACGCAGTATTTT,CASSSPSGGRPTDTQYF
TRBV14,-,TRBJ2-5,-,TGTGCCAGCAGCCAGCTCGGGGGAGAGACCCAGTACTTC,CASSQLGGETQYF
TRBV6-5,-,TRBJ2-7,-,TGTGCCAGCAGGCAAGGGACATACTCCTACGAGCAGTACTTC,CASRQGTYSYEQYF
TRBV5-4,-,TRBJ1-4,-,TGTGCCAGCAGCTTCAGGGGAAGTGAAAAACTGTTTTTT,CASSFRGSEKLFF